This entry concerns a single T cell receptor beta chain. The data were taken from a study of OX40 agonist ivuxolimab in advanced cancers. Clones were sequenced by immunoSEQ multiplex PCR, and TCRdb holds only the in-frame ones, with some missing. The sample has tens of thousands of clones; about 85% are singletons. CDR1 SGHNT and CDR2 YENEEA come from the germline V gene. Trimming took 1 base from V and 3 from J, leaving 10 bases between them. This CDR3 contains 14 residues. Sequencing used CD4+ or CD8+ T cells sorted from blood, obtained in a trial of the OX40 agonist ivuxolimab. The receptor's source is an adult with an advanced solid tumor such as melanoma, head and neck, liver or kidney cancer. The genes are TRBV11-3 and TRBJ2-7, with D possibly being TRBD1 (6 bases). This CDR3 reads CASSLVTRGYEQYF. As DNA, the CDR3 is TGTGCCAGCAGCTTAGTGACCAGGGGCTACGAGCAGTACTTC.